This section outlines one TCR beta chain sequence together with its context. The clone's antigen remains unknown. The input lacks base qualities; no much larger clone sits a single base away. The donors belonged to the validation cohort of over a hundred subjects, which was separate from the approximately 700-subject first cohort. The germline V and J ends show losses of 5 bases and 0 bases respectively, and no gene match explains 7 bases of the junction. For CDR1 and CDR2, the germline V gene lists SGHVS and FQNEAQ. Including the terminal cysteine and phenylalanine, the CDR3 comprises 17 residues. The entry retains the CDR3 DNA only, 51 bases that are in frame from base 1. This specimen comes from a study of cytomegalovirus exposure and HLA in healthy donors (dated by TCRdb to about 2017). In the study overall: According to a later analysis, one platform produced both the 110 or so validation repertoires and the 670 or so repertoires of the first cohort. The aim of the study was to test whether cataloging public T cell receptors could identify signatures of past pathogen exposure. Besides the first cohort of 500 to 700 subjects, a separate validation cohort made up of 120 or so different subjects was used. To predict cytomegalovirus infection status, the study combined high-throughput TCR immunosequencing, statistical association of individual TCRs with disease status, and machine learning.

Here is what the overall study found, with its caveats: While some public TCRs were present in many individuals, most TCR sequences turned up only very rarely across donors. A later analysis found that TCRs clustered in the first cohort also tended to co-occur in the roughly 120 validation repertoires, with just under 95% of cluster scores above 0. It was suggested by the authors that the approach could potentially be generalized to other disease states and immunological phenotypes. The study listed approximately 150 TCR beta chains as associated with cytomegalovirus. Cytomegalovirus status was reported to be diagnosed by the classifier with high specificity and sensitivity in both the original and validation cohorts. In vitro tests confirmed that three of the cytomegalovirus-associated TCR beta chains recognize cytomegalovirus antigens. The validation cohort had no HLA typing available for a later analysis, so co-occurrence within that cohort was assessed over all 120 or so repertoires.

Library generation was performed with the immunoSEQ multiplex PCR assay. As for the original processing: A statistical classification framework was built for diagnosing cytomegalovirus status from the catalog of TCR beta chain sequences. In TCRdb, the immuneACCESS table is reduced to in-frame sequences with V and J assigned. These tables do not hold every clone; where another copy was compared, an unresolved V gene accounts for under half, and the others remain unexplained. That table gives V, J and clone size, and the DNA gave D and trimming. The sample table records some 140,000 clones; about 86% of these occur just once. 20% to 25% of the sample goes to the ten largest clones.

This sequence originates from a man younger than 35 in good health and CMV-seropositive. The sequenced material came from PBMCs. In this chain, TRBV7-8 is recombined with TRBJ1-5, and TRBD1 matches 10 of the central bases. The nucleotides read TGTGCCAGCAGCACCCGGACAGGGGGGAATAGCAATCAGCCCCAGCATTTT. This codes for CASSTRTGGNSNQPQHF.